Given below is one T cell receptor (beta chain) in context. This clone has a handful of counts. The clone's antigen remains unknown. Qualities for individual bases were not recorded, and no much larger clone is one base off. The time point label on this specimen signifies: around 4 weeks on oral tofacitinib. The meaning of the sample's treatment or condition label: oral pan-JAK inhibitor, 5-10 mg twice daily. Lesional scalp punch biopsies and peripheral blood were collected from alopecia areata patients. PBMCs were isolated by density centrifugation and stained for CD3, CD4 and CD8, after which CD4+ and CD8+ T cells were sorted on a FACSAria. These data belong to a study of CD8+ T cells in alopecia areata (dated by TCRdb to the late 2010s). At the level of the whole study: The treated patients took part in an open-label pilot trial in which moderate-to-severe alopecia areata was treated with oral tofacitinib at 5 to 10 mg twice daily. Patients stayed on tofacitinib for 6 to 18 months and then had 6 months of follow-up off drug so that delayed response and recurrence could be assessed. Disease severity in treated patients was measured with the SALT score, which quantifies the percentage of affected scalp surface area. The study used high-throughput TCRbeta sequencing to examine T cell clonal expansion in alopecia areata, in both the C3H/HeJ mouse model and human patients. Scalp tissue and sorted CD4+ and CD8+ peripheral blood T cells from patchy and totalis/universalis alopecia areata patients and from healthy controls were covered by human TCRbeta sequencing. Biopsies were taken from tofacitinib-treated patients at baseline and at 4 and 24 weeks of treatment, and a later scalp biopsy was taken in several of the tofacitinib-treated patients. Scalp clonality was compared among normal scalp (n=4), patchy alopecia areata scalp (n=8), and alopecia totalis/universalis scalp (n=8). The RNA source kit depended on sample type: the PAXgene miRNA kit for fixed scalp, the miRNeasy kit for PBMCs, and the RNeasy kit for mouse skin. TCRbeta CDR3 regions were amplified by immunoSEQ multiplex PCR using 35 Vbeta forward and 13 Jbeta reverse primers. Broad study findings and their caveats: Scalp clonality and the number of expanded CD8+ clones among the top 100 scalp clones were significantly decreased by tofacitinib. Shared TCR sequences between patients were less evident than in mice, which may be partly attributable to HLA diversity in the patient population. Resident alphabeta T cells in normal human skin are also sequenced, complicating scalp TCR repertoire analysis, unlike mouse skin dominated by gammadelta T cells. The treated cohort was small, with a single nonresponder, so links between baseline CD8+ expansion and response need larger studies. During tofacitinib treatment, many expanded lesional clones remained in scalp and blood, and this persistence may partly explain relapse after treatment is stopped. Lesional scalp, especially in alopecia totalis/universalis, showed higher clonality and more expanded CD8+ clones than normal scalp, suggesting antigenic drive.

V drops 6 bases and J drops 7 bases, leaving 13 bases in between. Sequences SNHLY (CDR1) and FYNNEI (CDR2) are obtained from the germline V gene. From cysteine to phenylalanine, the CDR3 is 13 amino acids long. The entry retains the CDR3 DNA only, 39 bases that are in frame from base 1. Library method: the immunoSEQ multiplex PCR assay. RNA was extracted from all samples and reverse transcribed into cDNA, which served as template for TCR sequencing. SuperScript III was used for first-strand cDNA synthesis, primed with a 2:1 mix of oligo-dT and random hexamers. A synthetic immune receptor repertoire was used to measure amplification bias, and any remaining bias was corrected computationally. On the authors' methods: After raw reads were preprocessed to remove errors, the CDR3 was defined following IMGT conventions as running from the conserved cysteine to phenylalanine. Clonality was computed as 1 minus the Shannon entropy, with the entropy normalized by log2 of the number of productive unique TCRs. Scalp TCRbeta sequences were cross-referenced with sorted blood CD4 and CD8 repertoires so that the CD4 or CD8 identity of scalp clones could be inferred. Entries here come from immuneACCESS through TCRdb and include only in-frame sequences with V and J called. Some clones fail to appear in such tables; in the studies checked, an unresolved V gene covers under half of the shortfall, and the cause of the remainder is unknown. That table is the source of V, J and clone size, and D and trimming were worked out from the DNA. The table for this sample lists 150,000 to 250,000 clones; roughly three fifths of them were counted only once. The leading ten clones occupy 3% to 4% of the sample.

The sample in question was CD4+ T cells sorted from blood, obtained at week 4, from a patient treated with tofacitinib. This sequence originates from a human donor with alopecia areata. The chain is encoded by TRBV2 joined to TRBJ1-5; tentative D gene TRBD1, with 5 bases matching. The nucleotide sequence reads as follows: TGTGCCAGCAGGGGGACTCAGGGCCAGCCCCAGCATTTT. Translated, this gives CASRGTQGQPQHF.